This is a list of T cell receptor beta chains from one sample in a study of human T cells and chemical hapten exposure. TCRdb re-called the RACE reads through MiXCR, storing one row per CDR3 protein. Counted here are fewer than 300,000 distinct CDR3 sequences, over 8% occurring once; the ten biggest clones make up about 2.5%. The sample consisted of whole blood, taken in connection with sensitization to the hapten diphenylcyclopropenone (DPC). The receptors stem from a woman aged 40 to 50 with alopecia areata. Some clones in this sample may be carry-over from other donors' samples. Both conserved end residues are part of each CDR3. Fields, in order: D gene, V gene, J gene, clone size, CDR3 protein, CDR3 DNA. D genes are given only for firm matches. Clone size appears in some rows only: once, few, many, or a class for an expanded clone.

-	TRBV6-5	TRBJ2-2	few	CASSQRPEGLGELFF	TGTGCCAGCAGTCAACGCCCTGAGGGCCTCGGGGAGCTGTTTTTT
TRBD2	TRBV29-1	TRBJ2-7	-	CSVTLLAGGRGEQYF	TGCAGCGTTACCCTCCTAGCGGGAGGCCGAGGGGAGCAGTACTTC
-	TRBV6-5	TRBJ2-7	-	CASSIQAGSYEQYF	TGTGCCAGCAGCATACAAGCCGGGTCCTACGAGCAGTACTTC
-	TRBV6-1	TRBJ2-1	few	CASNLRQDNNEQFF	TGTGCCAGCAACCTGAGACAGGACAACAATGAGCAGTTCTTC
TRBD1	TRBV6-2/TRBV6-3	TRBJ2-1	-	CASSNYRGRFPGNEQFF	TGTGCCAGCAGTAACTACAGGGGGCGATTTCCTGGTAATGAGCAGTTCTTC
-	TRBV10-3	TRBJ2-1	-	CALKGNSSYNEQFF	TGTGCCCTTAAAGGTAACAGCTCCTACAATGAGCAGTTCTTC
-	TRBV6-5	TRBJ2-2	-	CASRWTVGTGELFF	TGTGCCAGCAGATGGACAGTGGGGACCGGGGAGCTGTTTTTT
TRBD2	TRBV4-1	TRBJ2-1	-	CASSLQGLAGVREQFF	TGCGCCAGCAGCCTCCAGGGACTAGCGGGAGTTCGTGAGCAGTTCTTC
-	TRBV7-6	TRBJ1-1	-	CASSLEPRPFTEAFF	TGTGCCAGCAGCTTAGAACCACGGCCCTTTACTGAAGCTTTCTTT
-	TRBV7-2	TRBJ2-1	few	CASSVGASIYNEQFF	TGTGCCAGCAGCGTGGGGGCTAGCATCTACAATGAGCAGTTCTTC
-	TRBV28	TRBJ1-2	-	CASMATDYGYTF	TGTGCCAGCATGGCCACAGACTATGGCTACACCTTC
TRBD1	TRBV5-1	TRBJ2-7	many	CASSLDRGRYEQYF	TGCGCCAGCAGCTTAGACAGGGGACGCTACGAGCAGTACTTC
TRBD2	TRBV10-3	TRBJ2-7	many	CAISSTSGSYEQYF	TGTGCCATCAGTTCGACTAGCGGGAGTTACGAGCAGTACTTC
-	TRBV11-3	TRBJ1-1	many	CASSLDSHRLNTEAFF	TGTGCCAGCAGCTTAGATTCGCACCGCTTAAACACTGAAGCTTTCTTT
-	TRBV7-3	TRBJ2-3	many	CASSLNGLTDTQYF	TGTGCCAGCAGCTTAAACGGACTCACAGATACGCAGTATTTT
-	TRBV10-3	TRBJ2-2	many	CAISAQSNTGELFF	TGTGCCATCAGTGCACAGTCGAACACCGGGGAGCTGTTTTTT
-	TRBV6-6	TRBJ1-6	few	CASSWEGPRHNSPLHF	TGTGCCAGCAGTTGGGAGGGCCCCCGGCATAATTCACCCCTCCACTTT
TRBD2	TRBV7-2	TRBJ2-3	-	CASSLDPGGGTDTQYF	TGTGCCAGCAGCTTAGATCCGGGGGGTGGCACAGATACGCAGTATTTT
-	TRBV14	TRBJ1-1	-	CASSQDSLEAFF	TGTGCCAGCAGCCAAGACAGTCTAGAAGCTTTCTTT
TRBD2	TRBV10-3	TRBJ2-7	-	CAISKRENDEQYF	TGTGCCATCAGTAAGCGGGAGAATGACGAGCAGTACTTC
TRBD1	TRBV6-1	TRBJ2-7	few	CASRPPMMDRAAYEQYF	TGTGCCAGCAGACCCCCTATGATGGACAGGGCCGCCTACGAGCAGTACTTC
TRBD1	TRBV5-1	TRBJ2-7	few	CASSLGSRQGAQLEQYF	TGCGCCAGCAGCTTGGGAAGTCGACAGGGGGCGCAGCTCGAGCAGTACTTC
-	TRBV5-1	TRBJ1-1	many	CASSLGVNTEAFF	TGTGCCAGCAGCTTAGGGGTGAACACTGAAGCTTTCTTT
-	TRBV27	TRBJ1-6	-	CASTLWVGMDSPLHF	TGTGCCAGCACCCTCTGGGTGGGCATGGATTCACCCCTCCACTTT
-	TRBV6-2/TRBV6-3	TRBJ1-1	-	CASTLRGRTEAFF	TGTGCCAGCACCCTAAGGGGTCGCACTGAAGCTTTCTTT
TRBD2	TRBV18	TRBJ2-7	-	CASSPTSLSYEQYF	TGTGCCAGCTCACCGACTAGCTTATCCTACGAGCAGTACTTC
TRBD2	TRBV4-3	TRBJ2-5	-	CASSQRLAGETQYF	TGCGCCAGCAGCCAAAGACTAGCGGGAGAGACCCAGTACTTC
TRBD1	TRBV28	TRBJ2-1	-	CASSSSSGTAKHNEQFF	TGTGCCAGCAGTTCTTCATCCGGGACAGCGAAACACAATGAGCAGTTCTTC
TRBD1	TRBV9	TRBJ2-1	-	CASSPHQGQEQFF	TGTGCCAGCAGCCCTCACCAGGGACAGGAGCAGTTCTTC
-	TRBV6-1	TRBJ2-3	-	CASSEGTDINTQYF	TGTGCCAGCAGTGAAGGGACAGACATCAATACGCAGTATTTT
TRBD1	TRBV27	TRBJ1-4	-	CASSHTGAANEKLFF	TGTGCCAGCAGTCATACAGGGGCGGCTAATGAAAAACTGTTTTTT
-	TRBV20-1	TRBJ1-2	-	CSARGDNYGYTF	TGCAGTGCTAGAGGAGATAACTATGGCTACACCTTC
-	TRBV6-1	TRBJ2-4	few	CASSPGALNIQYF	TGTGCCAGCAGTCCGGGGGCCTTAAACATTCAGTACTTC
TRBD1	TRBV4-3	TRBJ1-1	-	CASSQAEQTGNAEAFF	TGCGCCAGCAGCCAAGCCGAACAGACAGGGAACGCTGAAGCTTTCTTT
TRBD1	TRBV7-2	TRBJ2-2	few	CASSFLTGPGELFF	TGTGCCAGCAGCTTCTTGACAGGGCCCGGGGAGCTGTTTTTT
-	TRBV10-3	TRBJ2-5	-	CAIRPGRGGETQYF	TGTGCCATCAGACCAGGGAGAGGCGGGGAGACCCAGTACTTC
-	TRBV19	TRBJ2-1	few	CASSRSSHSYNEQFF	TGTGCCAGTAGCCGGTCATCGCACTCCTACAATGAGCAGTTCTTC
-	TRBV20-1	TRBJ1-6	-	CSARDSSIRLYYNSPLHF	TGCAGTGCTAGAGATTCCTCAATTAGGTTATATTATAATTCACCCCTCCACTTT
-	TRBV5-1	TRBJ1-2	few	CASSLGSSPYGYTF	TGCGCCAGCAGCTTGGGGAGTAGCCCCTATGGCTACACCTTC
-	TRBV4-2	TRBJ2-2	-	CASSQDKGGELFF	TGTGCCAGCAGCCAAGATAAAGGCGGGGAGCTGTTTTTT
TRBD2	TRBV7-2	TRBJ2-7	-	CASSPGPSGTNEQYF	TGTGCCAGCAGCCCCGGGCCTAGCGGGACAAACGAGCAGTACTTC
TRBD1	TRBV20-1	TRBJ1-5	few	CSTRGQGNQPQHF	TGCAGCACTAGGGGACAGGGGAATCAGCCCCAGCATTTT
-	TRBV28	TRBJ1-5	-	CASRFGGQRNQPQHF	TGTGCCAGCAGGTTTGGCGGACAGCGCAATCAGCCCCAGCATTTT
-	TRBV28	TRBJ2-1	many	CASSFGFRPGSYNEQFF	TGTGCCAGCAGTTTCGGGTTTCGCCCAGGCTCCTACAATGAGCAGTTCTTC
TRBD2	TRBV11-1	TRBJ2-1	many	CASSTGLAVYNEQFF	TGTGCCAGCAGCACGGGACTAGCGGTCTACAATGAGCAGTTCTTC
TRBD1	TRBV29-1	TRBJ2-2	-	CSVVTGGYTGELFF	TGCAGCGTTGTGACAGGGGGTTACACCGGGGAGCTGTTTTTT
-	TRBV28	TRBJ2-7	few	CASKMTGSYEQYF	TGTGCCAGCAAGATGACAGGATCGTACGAGCAGTACTTC
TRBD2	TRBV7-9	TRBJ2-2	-	CASSSSGSGELFF	TGTGCCAGCAGCTCTAGCGGGAGTGGAGAGCTGTTTTTT
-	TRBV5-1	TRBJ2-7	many	CASSLGGYEQYF	TGTGCCAGCAGCTTAGGGGGGTACGAGCAGTACTTC
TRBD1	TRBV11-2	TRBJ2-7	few	CASSLYTDRGAYEQYF	TGTGCCAGCAGCTTATATACCGACAGGGGCGCCTACGAGCAGTACTTC
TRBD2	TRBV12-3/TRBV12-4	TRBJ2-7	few	CASSPFGREAHEQYF	TGTGCCAGCAGCCCTTTTGGGCGGGAGGCCCACGAGCAGTACTTC
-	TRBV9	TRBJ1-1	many	CASSVAGARSEAFF	TGTGCCAGCAGCGTAGCAGGGGCGCGGAGTGAAGCTTTCTTT
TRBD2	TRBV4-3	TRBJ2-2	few	CASSQLLAGGPAGELFF	TGCGCCAGCAGCCAACTACTAGCGGGAGGGCCGGCCGGGGAGCTGTTTTTT
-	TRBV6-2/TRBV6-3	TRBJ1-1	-	CASRYRVSTEAFF	TGTGCCAGCAGGTACAGGGTAAGCACTGAAGCTTTCTTT
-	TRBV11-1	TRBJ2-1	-	CASSLGSLSYNEQFF	TGTGCCAGCAGCTTAGGGAGCCTTTCCTACAATGAGCAGTTCTTC
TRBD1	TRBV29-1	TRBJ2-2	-	CSVDRSNTGELFF	TGTAGCGTGGACAGGAGCAACACCGGGGAGCTGTTTTTT
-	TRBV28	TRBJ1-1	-	CASSTTRGEAFF	TGTGCCAGCAGTACGACCAGGGGTGAAGCTTTCTTT